The next 26 T cell receptor beta chains were all read from a single sample in a study of cytomegalovirus exposure and HLA in healthy donors. PCR employed 60 Vbeta and 13 Jbeta primers. TCRdb's table, derived via immunoSEQ multiplex PCR, lists solely in-frame clones and lacks some. This table has some 170,000 clones, over 80% appearing once. Material for sequencing was PBMCs. Every receptor here comes from a man aged 50 to 59 in good health and CMV-seropositive.

V and J are TRBV18 and TRBJ2-7; 13 bases align to TRBD2. CDR1 is KGHSH, CDR2 LQKENI, per germline. Trimming took 4 bases from V and 3 from J; bases not matched to a gene: 21. The CDR3 runs 21 residues. CDR3 in amino acids: CASSQTTGGAGLAGRFYEQYF. The CDR3 nucleotides read TGTGCCAGCTCACAGACGACAGGGGGCGCGGGACTAGCGGGAAGGTTCTACGAGCAGTACTTC. The full variable domain, rest sourced from reference TRBV18 and TRBJ2-7, is NAGVMQNPRHLVRRRGQEARLRCSPMKGHSHVYWYRQLPEEGLKFMVYLQKENIIDESGMPKERFSAEFPKEGPSILRIQQVVRGDSAAYFCASSQTTGGAGLAGRFYEQYFGPGTRLTVT.

The rearrangement links TRBV27 to TRBJ2-7; 7 nucleotides match TRBD1. The CDR3 spans 14 residues. V gave up 4 bases and J gave up 3 bases; unmatched junction bases: 6. Germline V CDR1 and CDR2: MNHEY, SMNVEV (reference sequence). Here the CDR3 reads CASSSKGAIYEQYF. The CDR3 region has the DNA TGTGCCAGCAGTTCCAAGGGGGCGATCTACGAGCAGTACTTC.

This chain links TRBV28 with TRBJ2-2; 8 bases fit TRBD1. The germline gives CDR1 MDHEN, CDR2 SYDVKM. V shed 4 bases and J 4 bases; nucleotides not matched to a gene: 2. The CDR3 spans 14 residues. This chain's CDR3 is CASSYTGGTGELFF. The CDR3 region has the DNA TGTGCCAGCAGTTACACAGGGGGCACCGGGGAGCTGTTTTTT.

The chain is built from TRBV19 and TRBJ1-2; a possible D gene is TRBD1 (5 bases). Trimming took off 9 bases at V and 1 base at J, with 12 bases between the two ends. The CDR3 runs 13 residues. Germline assignment: CDR1 LNHDA and CDR2 SQIVND (reference sequence). In nucleotides, the CDR3 is TGTGCCAGCCGGGGGATCGGTAACTATGGCTACACCTTC. It codes for CASRGIGNYGYTF.

This chain links TRBV29-1 with TRBJ1-2, with D possibly matching TRBD1 (6 bases). Germline V gives CDR1 SQVTM, CDR2 ANQGSEA. V was shortened by 7 bases and J by 4 bases, with 16 bases between the two germline ends. The CDR3 sequence is 13 residues long. The CDR3 here is CSARTRGGYGYTF. CDR3 sequence (DNA): TGCAGCGCTCGAACCAGGGGTGGCTATGGCTACACCTTC.

The chain uses TRBV9 and TRBJ1-5; no reliable D call. The V end was cut by 0 bases, the J end by 11 bases, with 21 bases between. Looked up from germline, CDR1 is SGDLS and CDR2 is YYNGEE. The CDR3 has 16 amino acids. CDR3 sequence (DNA): TGTGCCAGCAGCGTAGGCCCCGGGTCATCAATCAAAGCCCAGCATTTT. Amino acid sequence: CASSVGPGSSIKAQHF.

The chain carries TRBV5-5 and TRBJ2-7; TRBD1 is a possible D gene (6 bases). The CDR3 length is 14 residues. The germline gives CDR1 SGHKS, CDR2 YYEKEE (reference sequence). Trimming shortened V by 3 bases and J by 2 bases, and 12 bases separated the two germline ends. CDR3 DNA sequence: TGTGCCAGCAGCTATGTACAGGGAACCTACGAGCAGTACTTC. It specifies CASSYVQGTYEQYF.

The genes are TRBV15 and TRBJ2-5, with 8 bases that match TRBD2. CDR1 LNHNV and CDR2 YYDKDF come from the germline V gene (reference sequence). Trimming at V came to 1 base and at J to 2 bases, leaving 6 bases not matched to a gene. This CDR3 is 16 amino acids long. The CDR3 DNA reads TGTGCCACCAGCAGAGGAGGTAGCGGGGATCAAGAGACCCAGTACTTC. It is translated as CATSRGGSGDQETQYF.

The chain links TRBV18 to TRBJ1-1; no clear D gene. Germline-derived CDR1 and CDR2 are KGHSH and LQKENI. Trimming pared 3 bases from V and 3 bases from J, leaving 14 bases between. This CDR3 has 15 amino acids. CDR3 region: CASSPRGLKDTEAFF. The CDR3 DNA is TGTGCCAGCTCACCGCGCGGGCTGAAGGACACTGAAGCTTTCTTT.

This chain uses TRBV6-1 with TRBJ1-5, with 7 nucleotides matching TRBD1. V gave up 7 bases and J gave up 6 bases; unmatched junction bases: 6. The CDR3 runs 13 residues. The germline V gene encodes CDR1 MNHNS and CDR2 SASEGT. The CDR3 region is CASTPPGGQPQHF. CDR3 coding DNA: TGTGCCAGCACGCCTCCAGGGGGTCAGCCCCAGCATTTT.

The chain recombines TRBV30 with TRBJ1-5; 8 nucleotides align to TRBD1. V was clipped by 2 bases and J by 5 bases; unmatched bases: 8. The CDR3 runs 15 residues. The germline V gene encodes CDR1 GTSNPN and CDR2 SVGIG (reference sequence). The CDR3 sequence is CAWSLGGQVYQPQHF. The CDR3 DNA reads as TGTGCCTGGAGTTTAGGGGGACAGGTTTATCAGCCCCAGCATTTT.

This clone was detected once. The V gene is TRBV13, the J gene TRBJ2-7; 7 positions match TRBD2. CDR1 is PRHDT and CDR2 is FYEKMQ in the germline V gene (reference sequence). Trimming cost V 1 base and J 0 bases; bases outside gene matches: 3. CDR3 length: 15 residues. The CDR3 reads CASSLDGRPSYEQYF. Written as DNA, the CDR3 is TGTGCCAGCAGCTTAGACGGGAGGCCCTCCTACGAGCAGTACTTC. The full variable domain, with the rest looked up from reference TRBV13 and TRBJ2-7, is AAGVIQSPRHLIKEKRETATLKCYPIPRHDTVYWYQQGPGQDPQFLISFYEKMQSDKGSIPDRFSAQQFSDYHSELNMSSLELGDSALYFCASSLDGRPSYEQYFGPGTRLTVT.

This clone showed up just a few times. The V call is TRBV4-3, the J call TRBJ1-4, with TRBD1 matching over 9 bases. The CDR3 is 16 amino acids. Trimming removed 1 base from V and 1 base from J; junction bases left unmatched: 1. The germline V gene has CDR1 LGHNA and CDR2 YSLEER. Written as DNA, the CDR3 is TGCGCCAGCAGCCAAGTGGACAGGGGAACTAATGAAAAACTGTTTTTT. This encodes CASSQVDRGTNEKLFF.

This clone was seen only once. The J gene is TRBJ2-5, the V gene TRBV13, with 8 bases lining up with TRBD2. The DNA matches TRBJ2-7 better at its end, which makes the J call doubtful. The CDR3 runs to 16 residues. The V gene's germline CDR1 is PRHDT and CDR2 FYEKMQ (reference sequence). The DNA of the CDR3 is TGTGCCAGCAGCCCCGGCGGTAGCGGGGCCCCCTACGAGCAGTACTTC. As protein: CASSPGGSGAPYEQYF.

The chain has TRBV19 and TRBJ2-5; TRBD2 is a possible D gene (5 bases). The last part of the DNA fits TRBJ2-7 better; the J call may be wrong. Germline V CDR1 and CDR2: LNHDA, SQIVND (reference sequence). This CDR3 contains 14 residues. The CDR3 DNA sequence: TGTGCCAGTAGTCCCACGGGAATCTCCTACGAGCAGTACTTC. Translation: CASSPTGISYEQYF.

The CDR3 reads CATSRGAGLAGTYEQYF. For the CDR3, the DNA is TGTGCCACCAGCAGAGGTGCCGGACTAGCGGGAACCTACGAGCAGTACTTC. This chain uses TRBV15 with TRBJ2-7; 12 bases align to TRBD2. The CDR3 sequence is 17 residues long. Germline CDR1 is LNHNV and CDR2 is YYDKDF (reference sequence). The trim removed 1 base at V and 2 bases at J, leaving 6 bases unmatched.

This clone was observed a few times. The rearrangement links TRBV29-1 to TRBJ1-1; a weak D match, TRBD1 (5 bases). Germline CDR1 is SQVTM and CDR2 is ANQGSEA. CDR3 size: 14 residues. Trimming took off 6 bases at V and 3 bases at J, with 17 bases between the two ends. The CDR3 reads CSVLPGQLYTEAFF. DNA of the CDR3: TGCAGCGTGCTCCCAGGACAACTATACACTGAAGCTTTCTTT.

The chain recombines TRBV29-1 with TRBJ1-2; TRBD1 matches at 11 bases. This CDR3 spans 14 amino acids. V shed 6 bases and J 5 bases; nucleotides not matched to a gene: 8. Germline V gene data show CDR1 as SQVTM and CDR2 as ANQGSEA. The CDR3 DNA sequence: TGCAGCGTCGGTACCGGGACAGGGGGGTATGGCTACACCTTC. It codes for CSVGTGTGGYGYTF. Together with reference TRBV29-1 and TRBJ1-2, the CDR3 gives the full variable domain: SAVISQKPSRDICQRGTSLTIQCQVDSQVTMMFWYRQQPGQSLTLIATANQGSEATYESGFVIDKFPISRPNLTFSTLTVSNMSPEDSSIYLCSVGTGTGGYGYTFGSGTRLTVV.

The chain combines TRBV25-1 with TRBJ2-7, with D possibly matching TRBD1 (5 bases). This CDR3 is 12 amino acids long. CDR1 and CDR2 (germline): MGHDK, SYGVNS. The germline V and J ends were trimmed by 8 bases and 2 bases, with 10 bases remaining between them. CDR3 DNA sequence: TGTGCCAGCCAGGACACAACCTACGAGCAGTACTTC. Its translation is CASQDTTYEQYF.

The chain recombines TRBV28 with TRBJ2-6; 12 bases are a match to TRBD2. Germline trimming cut 7 bases from V and 0 bases from J; bases unmatched to any gene: 7. CDR3 length: 18 amino acids. Germline V CDR1 and CDR2: MDHEN, SYDVKM. The CDR3 sequence is CASTRTSGTFSGANVLTF. CDR3 DNA sequence: TGTGCCAGCACCCGGACTAGCGGGACCTTCTCTGGGGCCAACGTCCTGACTTTC.

V and J are TRBV5-1 and TRBJ1-4, with 7 bases matching TRBD1. CDR3 length equals 14 residues. Germline V gives CDR1 SGHRS, CDR2 YFSETQ. Losses at the gene ends were 4 bases for V and 7 bases for J; bases not matched to a gene: 7. CDR3 protein: CASSPRQGGEKLFF. CDR3 sequence (DNA): TGCGCCAGCAGCCCCCGACAGGGCGGTGAAAAACTGTTTTTT.

The chain carries TRBV28 and TRBJ2-1, with TRBD1 as a possible D gene (6 bases). The germline gives CDR1 MDHEN, CDR2 SYDVKM. Trimming cost V 2 bases and J 4 bases, with 9 bases left between them. This CDR3 is built from 14 residues. This CDR3 reads CASSLTDRYNEQFF. The CDR3 DNA reads TGTGCCAGCAGTTTAACGGACAGATACAATGAGCAGTTCTTC.

This chain joins TRBV6-6 and TRBJ1-2, with TRBD1 as a possible D gene (6 bases). The CDR3 extends over 14 amino acids. CDR1 and CDR2 from the germline V gene are MNHNY and SVGAGI (reference sequence). The germline V and J ends were trimmed by 0 bases and 2 bases, with 7 bases remaining between them. The chain's CDR3 is CASSYSDSNYGYTF. The CDR3 coding sequence is TGTGCCAGCAGTTACTCGGACAGCAACTATGGCTACACCTTC.

The chain recombines TRBV11-2 with TRBJ2-7; D unclear. Germline CDR1 and CDR2: SGHAT and FQNNGV. The CDR3 covers 15 residues. Between the trimmed V and J ends, which lost 0 bases and 0 bases, there was a span of 9 bases. The CDR3 loop is CASSLDGTGSYEQYF. For the CDR3, the DNA is TGTGCCAGCAGCTTAGATGGTACGGGCTCCTACGAGCAGTACTTC.

This clone was seen a handful of times. The J gene is TRBJ2-6, the V gene TRBV7-2; 7 bases agree with TRBD1. V shed 4 bases and J 0 bases; nucleotides not matched to a gene: 9. Germline CDR1 and CDR2: SGHTA and FQGNSA. The CDR3 length is 18 residues. The CDR3 DNA follows: TGTGCCAGCAGCTCCTCAGACAGGGTTTTCTCTGGGGCCAACGTCCTGACTTTC. Encoded protein: CASSSSDRVFSGANVLTF.

This chain connects TRBV10-1 to TRBJ2-3, with a possible D match to TRBD2 (5 bases). Trimming took 0 bases from V and 4 from J, leaving 11 bases between them. Looked up from germline, CDR1 is WNHNN and CDR2 is SYGVQD (reference sequence). The CDR3 length is 15 residues. The CDR3 nucleotides read TGCGCCAGCAGTGAGTCGGGAGCGAGCCCAGATACGCAGTATTTT. This encodes CASSESGASPDTQYF.